This TCR beta chain was retrieved from a study of human T cells and chemical hapten exposure. For the study at large: The upper back received 0.01% DPC by patch testing, with results read at 6 days. Affected patients, primarily female, had alopecia areata, totalis or universalis. Overall study findings and caveats: The study found that DPC sensitization did not change TCRs above 1 in 1000 frequency.

Unique molecular identifiers were attached to individual cDNA molecules within the library. TCRdb itself ran the RACE reads through MiXCR, one entry per CDR3 protein. This sample yields about 200,000 distinct CDR3 sequences, of which around 23% are seen a single time; 2.5% belongs to the top ten. The length of the CDR3 is 15 residues. The ends were cut back, 3 bases at V and 0 bases at J, with 14 bases in the middle. Germline V gives CDR1 SQVTM, CDR2 ANQGSEA. To note about this clonotype: What it binds is unknown.

Time point noted: patch test 3, about 24 weeks after DPC sensitization. Treatment here: therapeutic diphenylcyclopropenone sensitization with weekly scalp DPC. J is TRBJ1-2 and V is TRBV29-1, with D maybe TRBD1 (5 bases). The TCR was taken from a woman aged 35 to 49 with alopecia areata. Some clones in this sample may be carry-over from other donors' samples. The source was whole blood, collected in connection with sensitization to the hapten diphenylcyclopropenone (DPC). In DNA, the CDR3 is TGCAGCGTTGAGGGGCGGCAGCGAGCTAACTATGGCTACACCTTC. Protein sequence: CSVEGRQRANYGYTF.